The clone carrying this T cell receptor (beta chain) was detected only a few times. This record comes from a study of regulatory T cells in long-lasting Graves disease. Sequencing libraries for TCR beta were prepared with iRepertoire HTBI primers and Arm-PCR of CDR3 regions. Each CDR3 protein gets one entry after TCRdb re-called the multiplex PCR reads with MiXCR. There are more than 300,000 distinct CDR3 sequences in the sample; more than 20% occur only once, and roughly a quarter lies in the top ten. Time point defined: persistent/refractory GD, antithyroid drugs over 5 years with positive TRAb. Construction of the TCR library relied on RNA isolated from PBMCs. This CDR3 comprises 16 residues. Trimming took 4 bases from V and 3 from J; bases not matched to a gene: 4. The germline V gene encodes CDR1 LNHDA and CDR2 SQIVND (reference sequence).

This TCR was sampled from a woman aged 40-49 years with Graves disease. The V and J genes are TRBV19 and TRBJ1-5; 12 bases align to TRBD1. The starting material was peripheral blood mononuclear cells (PBMCs), obtained when the disease was refractory, from a patient treated with antithyroid drugs. The CDR3 reads CASSTRDRGHNQPQHF. CDR3 coding DNA: TGTGCCAGTAGTACCCGGGACAGGGGGCACAATCAGCCCCAGCATTTT.